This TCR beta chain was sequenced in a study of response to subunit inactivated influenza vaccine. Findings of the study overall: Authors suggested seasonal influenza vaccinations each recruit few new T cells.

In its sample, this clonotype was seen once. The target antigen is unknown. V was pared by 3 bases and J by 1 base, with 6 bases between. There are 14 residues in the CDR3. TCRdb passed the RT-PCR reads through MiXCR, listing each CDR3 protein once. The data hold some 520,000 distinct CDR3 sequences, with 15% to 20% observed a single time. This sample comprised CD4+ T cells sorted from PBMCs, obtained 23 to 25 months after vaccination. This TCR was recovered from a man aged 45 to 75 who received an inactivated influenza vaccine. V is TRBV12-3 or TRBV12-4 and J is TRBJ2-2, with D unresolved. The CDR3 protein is CASSFQENTGELFF. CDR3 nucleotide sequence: TGTGCCAGCAGTTTTCAGGAGAACACCGGGGAGCTGTTTTTT.